These 32 T cell receptor beta chains were sequenced from one sample in a study of OX40 agonist ivuxolimab in advanced cancers. TCRdb keeps only in-frame clones here, not all; method: immunoSEQ multiplex PCR. The sample lists about 80,000 clones; 80% to 95% were seen once. The material was CD4+ or CD8+ T cells sorted from blood, obtained in a trial of the OX40 agonist ivuxolimab. The receptors stem from an adult with an advanced solid tumor such as melanoma, head and neck, liver or kidney cancer.

The count of this clone is one. This chain joins TRBV11-2 and TRBJ1-1; possibly TRBD1 for D (5 bases). With 4 bases removed from V and 6 bases from J, the gap between germline ends came to 9 bases. The CDR3 spans 12 residues. Germline CDR1 reads SGHAT; CDR2 reads FQNNGV. The CDR3 spells CASSWGAAEAFF. In DNA, the CDR3 is TGTGCCAGCAGCTGGGGCGCAGCTGAAGCTTTCTTT.

The rearrangement joins TRBV9 to TRBJ2-7; D perhaps matches TRBD1 (5 bases). In germline, CDR1 is SGDLS, CDR2 YYNGEE. V gave up 0 bases and J gave up 0 bases, with 10 bases separating them. There are 15 residues in the CDR3. CDR3 sequence reads: CASSVGPTASYEQYF. CDR3 DNA: TGTGCCAGCAGCGTAGGACCGACAGCCTCCTACGAGCAGTACTTC. The variable domain in full, with the rest retrieved from reference TRBV9 and TRBJ2-7, is DSGVTQTPKHLITATGQRVTLRCSPRSGDLSVYWYQQSLDQGLQFLIQYYNGEERAKGNILERFSAQQFPDLHSELNLSSLELGDSALYFCASSVGPTASYEQYFGPGTRLTVT.

This chain connects TRBV10-1 to TRBJ2-1; no clear D. V lost 0 bases and J lost 0, with 12 bases in between. The CDR3 is 17 residues long. Germline lookup yields CDR1 WNHNN and CDR2 SYGVQD (reference sequence). DNA of the CDR3: TGCGCCAGCAGTGAGTCGATTGGCAGCCTCTCCTACAATGAGCAGTTCTTC. Protein sequence: CASSESIGSLSYNEQFF.

The chain carries TRBV7-3 and TRBJ2-1, with TRBD2 matching 8 bases. This CDR3 has 18 amino acids. V lost 5 bases to trimming and J lost 6 bases; unmatched junction nucleotides: 18. CDR1 SGHTA and CDR2 FQGTGA come from the germline V gene. Here the CDR3 reads CASSLTGRGAFVGNEQFF. In DNA form, the CDR3 reads TGTGCCAGCAGCCTCACAGGGCGGGGGGCTTTTGTGGGCAATGAGCAGTTCTTC.

This sequence joins TRBV5-5 and TRBJ1-2, with 7 bases identical to TRBD1. The CDR3 extends over 13 amino acids. V lost 4 bases and J lost 2; bases outside the gene matches: 2. Germline CDR1 SGHKS, CDR2 YYEKEE (reference sequence). The CDR3 loop reads CASSPGQNYGYTF. The CDR3 DNA is TGTGCCAGCAGCCCGGGACAGAACTATGGCTACACCTTC.

The chain uses TRBV7-9 and TRBJ1-3; no clear D. The germline V gene has CDR1 SEHNR and CDR2 FQNEAQ (reference sequence). CDR3 length: 16 residues. Trimming removed 5 bases from V and 0 bases from J, with 14 bases in between. The CDR3 reads CASSQPSGSSGNTIYF. The CDR3 region has the DNA TGTGCCAGCAGCCAACCCTCTGGGAGCTCTGGAAACACCATATATTTT.

This rearrangement joins TRBV29-1 to TRBJ1-1, with D possibly matching TRBD1 (5 bases). The V and J ends lost 5 bases and 4 bases respectively, with 17 bases between them. The CDR3 loop spans 14 amino acids. Germline CDR1 is SQVTM and CDR2 is ANQGSEA. The CDR3 is CSVSGTPQGTEAFF. CDR3 nucleotides: TGCAGCGTTAGCGGGACTCCTCAGGGCACTGAAGCTTTCTTT.

The V and J genes are TRBV27 and TRBJ2-1; 8 positions match TRBD1. Germline values: CDR1 MNHEY, CDR2 SMNVEV (reference sequence). V was clipped by 5 bases and J by 4 bases; unmatched bases: 10. The CDR3 consists of 16 residues. The CDR3 DNA reads TGTGCCAGCAGTAAAGAAGGGACAGGAGGATACAATGAGCAGTTCTTC. This encodes CASSKEGTGGYNEQFF.

This clone was seen once. This chain connects TRBV27 to TRBJ2-1; no reliable D call. Germline CDR1 MNHEY, CDR2 SMNVEV (reference sequence). The V gene lost 7 bases and the J gene lost 5 bases, with 9 bases spanning the gap. The CDR3 runs to 12 residues. CDR3 in DNA: TGTGCCAGCACCACCGTTAACAATGAGCAGTTCTTC. It encodes CASTTVNNEQFF.

The chain combines TRBV5-6 with TRBJ1-4; 7 bases match TRBD1. CDR3 length equals 15 residues. With V trimmed by 2 bases and J by 6 bases, 7 bases remained unmatched. Germline CDR1 reads SGHDT; CDR2 reads YYEEEE. CDR3 region: CASSLGGTVYEKLFF. The DNA for the CDR3 is TGTGCCAGCAGCTTAGGAGGGACAGTGTATGAAAAACTGTTTTTT. The full variable domain, with the rest looked up from reference TRBV5-6 and TRBJ1-4, is DAGVTQSPTHLIKTRGQQVTLRCSPKSGHDTVSWYQQALGQGPQFIFQYYEEEERQRGNFPDRFSGHQFPNYSSELNVNALLLGDSALYLCASSLGGTVYEKLFFGSGTQLSVL.

J is TRBJ2-2 and V is TRBV29-1, with 9 bases aligning to TRBD1. The CDR3 covers 13 residues. CDR1 is SQVTM and CDR2 is ANQGSEA in the germline V gene. V shed 7 bases and J 3 bases; nucleotides not matched to a gene: 3. The CDR3 nucleotides read TGCAGCGCCCGGACAGGGGACACCGGGGAGCTGTTTTTT. Encoded protein: CSARTGDTGELFF.

The chain carries TRBV29-1 and TRBJ2-3; D remains ambiguous. With 1 base removed from V and 1 base from J, the gap between germline ends came to 3 bases. This CDR3 has 12 amino acids. Germline V gives CDR1 SQVTM, CDR2 ANQGSEA. Written as DNA, the CDR3 is TGCAGCGTTGAAGGGGGCACAGATACGCAGTATTTT. Its protein is CSVEGGTDTQYF.

The rearrangement links TRBV11-2 to TRBJ2-7, with D perhaps TRBD2 (7 bases). The length of the CDR3 is 14 residues. Trimming left V 1 base short and J 3 bases short, with 10 bases between. The germline V gene encodes CDR1 SGHAT and CDR2 FQNNGV. The CDR3 spells CASSLGGGGYEQYF. The CDR3 nucleotides read TGTGCCAGCAGCTTAGGAGGGGGGGGCTACGAGCAGTACTTC.

V usage is TRBV29-1 and J usage is TRBJ1-2; TRBD1 might be the D (6 bases). V lost 2 bases and J lost 8, with 21 bases in between. Germline lookup yields CDR1 SQVTM and CDR2 ANQGSEA. The CDR3 covers 15 residues. For the CDR3, the DNA is TGCAGCGTTGAACGGCAGGGGAGTAGGGGACGGGGCTACACCTTC. Its protein is CSVERQGSRGRGYTF.

The chain uses TRBV29-1 and TRBJ1-4; 10 bases fit TRBD1. CDR3 length: 17 residues. J lost 8 bases, V lost 0 bases, and 12 bases had no gene match. CDR1 and CDR2 from the germline V gene are SQVTM and ANQGSEA. The CDR3 coding sequence is TGCAGCGTTGAAGATTTCGGACAGGGGGAATTTCCCGAAAAACTGTTTTTT. Translation: CSVEDFGQGEFPEKLFF.

The gene calls are TRBV5-6 and TRBJ2-2, with D tentatively TRBD1 (5 bases). This CDR3 spans 14 amino acids. Trimming cost V 4 bases and J 6 bases, with 13 bases left between them. CDR1 and CDR2 (germline): SGHDT, YYEEEE. Written as DNA, the CDR3 is TGTGCCAGCAGCCAGGGCCCCCCCGCCGGGGAGCTGTTTTTT. As protein: CASSQGPPAGELFF.

The chain links TRBV6-1 to TRBJ2-7, with D possibly being TRBD1 or TRBD2 (5 bases each). There are 13 residues in the CDR3. From germline, CDR1 is MNHNS and CDR2 SASEGT. Trimming shortened V by 6 bases and J by 0 bases, and 9 bases separated the two germline ends. Here the CDR3 DNA reads TGTGCCAGCAGGGGACCTGCCTCCTACGAGCAGTACTTC. Translation gives CASRGPASYEQYF.

J is TRBJ1-1 and V is TRBV28; D not resolved. The CDR3 is 13 residues long. V lost 3 bases and J 4 bases, leaving 9 bases between the germline ends. CDR1 is MDHEN, CDR2 SYDVKM, per germline. The CDR3 is CASSFTPGTEAFF. The CDR3 nucleotides read TGTGCCAGCAGTTTTACGCCGGGCACTGAAGCTTTCTTT.

This clone was detected only once. The genes are TRBV27 and TRBJ2-2; D unclear. CDR1 is MNHEY and CDR2 is SMNVEV in the germline V gene (reference sequence). Deletions cut 6 bases from V and 6 bases from J, with 8 bases between. The CDR3 consists of 12 residues. The CDR3 protein is CASRWQAGELFF. CDR3 bases: TGTGCCAGCAGGTGGCAGGCCGGGGAGCTGTTTTTT.

A word on this clone: One junction end disagrees with the germline gene, perhaps due to a read error. CDR3: CASSLLAGPYDYTF. In nucleotides, the CDR3 is TGTGCCAGCAGCTTGCTCGCGGGGCCCTATGACTACACCTTC. The rearrangement uses TRBV5-6 and TRBJ1-2; weak D call: TRBD1 (5 bases). CDR1 SGHDT and CDR2 YYEEEE come from the germline V gene. This CDR3 has 14 residues.

The V call is TRBV13, the J call TRBJ1-4; perhaps TRBD1 as D (5 bases). The germline V gene encodes CDR1 PRHDT and CDR2 FYEKMQ (reference sequence). This CDR3 spans 14 amino acids. The V end was cut by 5 bases, the J end by 7 bases, with 14 bases between. CDR3 loop: CASSPRVRGEKLFF. In DNA form, the CDR3 reads TGTGCCAGCAGCCCAAGGGTGAGGGGTGAAAAACTGTTTTTT. The full variable domain, with the rest looked up from reference TRBV13 and TRBJ1-4, is AAGVIQSPRHLIKEKRETATLKCYPIPRHDTVYWYQQGPGQDPQFLISFYEKMQSDKGSIPDRFSAQQFSDYHSELNMSSLELGDSALYFCASSPRVRGEKLFFGSGTQLSVL.

V gene TRBV21-1 combines with J gene TRBJ2-5; TRBD1 is the table's D call, not checked against the DNA. TRBV21-1 is a recognized pseudogene. This CDR3 is built from 16 residues. The CDR3 protein is CASSKLGAQGRETQYF. The CDR3 DNA reads as TGTGCCAGCAGCAAATTGGGGGCTCAGGGAAGAGAGACCCAGTACTTC.

V and J are TRBV16 and TRBJ2-1; 9 bases are a match to TRBD2. Germline-derived CDR1 and CDR2 are KGHSY and FQNENV. The CDR3 runs to 15 residues. V dropped 4 bases and J dropped 4; count of bases not matched to a gene: 5. DNA for the CDR3: TGTGCCAGCAGCCCCGGACTAGCGATTTACAATGAGCAGTTCTTC. Its protein product is CASSPGLAIYNEQFF.

This chain connects TRBV27 to TRBJ2-7; D is undetermined. The CDR3 runs to 14 residues. Trimming removed 3 bases from V and 0 bases from J, with 9 bases in between. Germline V gene lookup returns CDR1 MNHEY and CDR2 SMNVEV (reference sequence). For the CDR3, the DNA is TGTGCCAGCAGTTTCGGTCCAGGCTCCTACGAGCAGTACTTC. It codes for CASSFGPGSYEQYF.

V is TRBV27 and J is TRBJ2-7, with D unclear. Germline values: CDR1 MNHEY, CDR2 SMNVEV (reference sequence). The CDR3 totals 13 residues. Deletions cut 3 bases from V and 4 bases from J, with 10 bases between. CDR3 sequence (DNA): TGTGCCAGCAGTTTTGGGGAAAATTACGAGCAGTACTTC. This codes for CASSFGENYEQYF.

The chain has TRBV27 and TRBJ2-5, with D tentatively TRBD2 (6 bases). The J call may be incorrect, as the DNA end agrees better with TRBJ2-7. The CDR3 extends over 17 amino acids. Germline CDR1 and CDR2: MNHEY and SMNVEV (reference sequence). In nucleotides, the CDR3 is TGTGCCAGCAGTTTATCTTGGGGGGACGGAGGGTCCTACGAGCAGTACTTC. Amino acids: CASSLSWGDGGSYEQYF.

The chain is built from TRBV30 and TRBJ2-1, with TRBD2 matching 8 bases. The CDR3 runs to 14 residues. Germline V gene lookup returns CDR1 GTSNPN and CDR2 SVGIG (reference sequence). V shed 0 bases, J shed 4 bases, and the junction held 2 bases outside the gene matches. The CDR3 spells CAWSVGGGYNEQFF. CDR3 sequence (DNA): TGTGCCTGGAGTGTAGGCGGGGGGTACAATGAGCAGTTCTTC.

The chain employs TRBV19 and TRBJ2-2; D might be TRBD1 (5 bases). V gave up 1 base and J gave up 9 bases, with 9 bases separating them. The CDR3 length is 13 residues. Germline values: CDR1 LNHDA, CDR2 SQIVND (reference sequence). The CDR3 loop is CASSIGAGRELFF. In nucleotides, the CDR3 is TGTGCCAGTAGTATAGGGGCAGGGAGGGAGCTGTTTTTT.

The rearrangement uses TRBV30 and TRBJ1-1; D is undetermined. The CDR3 spans 14 residues. V was shortened by 0 bases and J by 5 bases, with 13 bases between the two germline ends. Germline V lookup: CDR1 GTSNPN, CDR2 SVGIG (reference sequence). This chain's CDR3 is CAWSVWAGGTEAFF. The CDR3 coding sequence is TGTGCCTGGAGTGTATGGGCAGGCGGAACTGAAGCTTTCTTT.

A few counts support this clone. The J gene is TRBJ1-1, the V gene TRBV5-6; D might be TRBD1 (5 bases). V was clipped by 4 bases and J by 2 bases, with 12 bases between them. Looked up from germline, CDR1 is SGHDT and CDR2 is YYEEEE. This CDR3 comprises 14 residues. CDR3: CASSRGVSNTEAFF. For the CDR3, the DNA is TGTGCCAGCAGCCGAGGGGTTTCCAACACTGAAGCTTTCTTT.

This clone was seen only once. The chain has TRBV11-2 and TRBJ2-5; D might be TRBD1 (5 bases). CDR1 is SGHAT and CDR2 is FQNNGV in the germline V gene. CDR3 length equals 13 residues. The V gene lost 1 base and the J gene lost 5 bases, with 8 bases spanning the gap. The CDR3 region is CASSLVKGETQYF. The CDR3 DNA sequence: TGTGCCAGCAGCTTAGTAAAGGGGGAGACCCAGTACTTC.

This clone came up once. In nucleotides, the CDR3 is TGCGCCAGCAGCCAGATCCAAGACGCGCCCTATGGCTACACCTTC. Protein: CASSQIQDAPYGYTF. The chain has TRBV4-1 and TRBJ1-2; no firm D call. The CDR3 loop spans 15 amino acids. V gave up 3 bases and J gave up 4 bases, with 15 bases separating them. The germline V gene encodes CDR1 MGHRA and CDR2 YSYEKL.